The rows below give T cell receptor beta chains drawn from one sample of a study of blood T cell repertoires in COVID-19. Repertoires were generated with immunoSEQ multiplex PCR, while TCRdb's copy carries only in-frame clones and drops some. The sample shows under 450,000 clones, roughly 80% of them seen only once. The sample taken for sequencing was PBMCs or T cells enriched from blood (not recorded which). These receptors were taken from a woman aged 45-60 years who had recovered from COVID-19. Each CDR3 is given with its conserved first and last residue. The order of the fields is CDR3 DNA, CDR3 protein, D gene, clone size, V gene, J gene. A D gene is named only where the DNA matches it firmly. Clone size is not always given. Where it is, it says once, few, many or a class for expanded clones.

CDR3nt: TGTGCCAGCAGCTTACCCAAACGAGGGCGGGGGAGCTCCTACGAGCAGTACTTC; CDR3aa: CASSLPKRGRGSSYEQYF; d_gene: TRBD2; abundance: few; v_gene: TRBV7-2; j_gene: TRBJ2-7
CDR3nt: TGTGCCAGCAGCGTAGGCCCCTCCCCGGGACAGCGTAACTATGGCTACACCTTC; CDR3aa: CASSVGPSPGQRNYGYTF; d_gene: TRBD1; abundance: -; v_gene: TRBV9; j_gene: TRBJ1-2
CDR3nt: TGTGCCAGCAGACGGACTAGCGGGAGGGACCAAGAGACCCAGTACTTC; CDR3aa: CASRRTSGRDQETQYF; d_gene: TRBD2; abundance: -; v_gene: TRBV3-1/TRBV3-2; j_gene: TRBJ2-5
CDR3nt: TGTGCCAGCAGCCAAGTATCTCACAGTAACTATGGCTACACCTTC; CDR3aa: CASSQVSHSNYGYTF; d_gene: -; abundance: few; v_gene: TRBV3-1/TRBV3-2; j_gene: TRBJ1-2
CDR3nt: TGCGCCAGCAGCCCGGGAGTGGGTGGCTACACCTTC; CDR3aa: CASSPGVGGYTF; d_gene: -; abundance: -; v_gene: TRBV5-1; j_gene: TRBJ1-2
CDR3nt: TGCAGCGCCGGAAGAGGGGGCAACGAGCAGTACTTC; CDR3aa: CSAGRGGNEQYF; d_gene: TRBD1; abundance: -; v_gene: TRBV29-1; j_gene: TRBJ2-7
CDR3nt: TGTGCCAGCAGTTATTTCGGGACAGGGGTTGGCTACACCTTC; CDR3aa: CASSYFGTGVGYTF; d_gene: TRBD1; abundance: -; v_gene: TRBV6-5; j_gene: TRBJ1-2
CDR3nt: TGTGCCAGTAGTATTACAGGGATGTATGAAAAACTGTTTTTT; CDR3aa: CASSITGMYEKLFF; d_gene: -; abundance: -; v_gene: TRBV19; j_gene: TRBJ1-4
CDR3nt: TGTGCTTGTCCGGGACAGGACTTTCCTGAAGCTTTCTTT; CDR3aa: CACPGQDFPEAFF; d_gene: TRBD1; abundance: once; v_gene: TRBV7-9; j_gene: TRBJ1-1
CDR3nt: TGCGCCAGCAGCCAAGATCGGACTAGCGGCTACAATGAGCAGTTCTTC; CDR3aa: CASSQDRTSGYNEQFF; d_gene: TRBD2; abundance: -; v_gene: TRBV4-1; j_gene: TRBJ2-1
CDR3nt: TGTGCCAGCAGCGGGAATAATTCACCCCTCCACTTT; CDR3aa: CASSGNNSPLHF; d_gene: -; abundance: few; v_gene: TRBV27; j_gene: TRBJ1-6
CDR3nt: TGTGCCACCAGCGGACTAGCGGGGGGGGGCTACAATGAGCAGTTCTTC; CDR3aa: CATSGLAGGGYNEQFF; d_gene: TRBD2; abundance: -; v_gene: TRBV24-1; j_gene: TRBJ2-1
CDR3nt: TGCGCCAGCAGTGAGTCGCAGGGGGCGGACAAATCGAACCCCTACGAGCAGTACTTC; CDR3aa: CASSESQGADKSNPYEQYF; d_gene: TRBD1; abundance: few; v_gene: TRBV10-1; j_gene: TRBJ2-7
CDR3nt: TGTGCCAGCAGCGCCCAAAGGGGGACTGAAGCTTTCTTT; CDR3aa: CASSAQRGTEAFF; d_gene: -; abundance: once; v_gene: TRBV7-3; j_gene: TRBJ1-1
CDR3nt: TGTGCCAGCAGCTTGAAAGGTCGGGGCGAGCAGTACTTC; CDR3aa: CASSLKGRGEQYF; d_gene: -; abundance: -; v_gene: TRBV11-3; j_gene: TRBJ2-7
CDR3nt: TGTGCCAGCACCTTGGGCGGTGCGGGTTTCTATGGCTACACCTTC; CDR3aa: CASTLGGAGFYGYTF; d_gene: -; abundance: -; v_gene: TRBV7-2; j_gene: TRBJ1-2
CDR3nt: TGCGCCAGCAGCCAGGGGACAGGGCGTTACAATGAGCAGTTCTTC; CDR3aa: CASSQGTGRYNEQFF; d_gene: TRBD1; abundance: -; v_gene: TRBV4-3; j_gene: TRBJ2-1
CDR3nt: TGTGCCAGCAGTGGGGGACAGGGAATTCTGTTTTTT; CDR3aa: CASSGGQGILFF; d_gene: TRBD1; abundance: -; v_gene: TRBV2; j_gene: TRBJ1-4
CDR3nt: TGTGCCAGTAGGACAGGGGGAAGCAATCAGCCCCAGCATTTT; CDR3aa: CASRTGGSNQPQHF; d_gene: TRBD1; abundance: -; v_gene: TRBV19; j_gene: TRBJ1-5
CDR3nt: TGTGCCAGCAGCACCCCCCCAGGGAGCGGGGACACTGAAGCTTTCTTT; CDR3aa: CASSTPPGSGDTEAFF; d_gene: -; abundance: -; v_gene: TRBV12-1; j_gene: TRBJ1-1
CDR3nt: TGCGCCAGCAGGGAGACGGCTAATGAAAAACTGTTTTTT; CDR3aa: CASRETANEKLFF; d_gene: -; abundance: -; v_gene: TRBV5-1; j_gene: TRBJ1-4
CDR3nt: TGTGCCAGCAGCCCCCGGTCGCTTGGGGCCAACGTCCTGACTTTC; CDR3aa: CASSPRSLGANVLTF; d_gene: -; abundance: once; v_gene: TRBV5-6; j_gene: TRBJ2-6
CDR3nt: TGTGCCAGCAGTTTAAGCACAGGGCCGGGTCGGGAGACCCAGTACTTC; CDR3aa: CASSLSTGPGRETQYF; d_gene: -; abundance: -; v_gene: TRBV27; j_gene: TRBJ2-5
CDR3nt: TGTGCCAGCAGTTTGTCTGGGGCTCAAGAGACCCAGTACTTC; CDR3aa: CASSLSGAQETQYF; d_gene: -; abundance: -; v_gene: TRBV28; j_gene: TRBJ2-5
CDR3nt: TGCAGCGTTGAAGAGGGATCAGGGGACTATGGCTACACCTTC; CDR3aa: CSVEEGSGDYGYTF; d_gene: -; abundance: -; v_gene: TRBV29-1; j_gene: TRBJ1-2
CDR3nt: TGTGCCAGTAAGCGCGGACACAACCAAGCGAACACCGGGGAGCTGTTTTTT; CDR3aa: CASKRGHNQANTGELFF; d_gene: -; abundance: -; v_gene: TRBV19; j_gene: TRBJ2-2
CDR3nt: TGTGCCAGCAGTGGCAGGGTAAGGGACACTGAAGCTTTCTTT; CDR3aa: CASSGRVRDTEAFF; d_gene: -; abundance: -; v_gene: TRBV2; j_gene: TRBJ1-1
CDR3nt: TGTGCCAGCAGTGAAGGCCAGACAGGGACATGGACAGATACGCAGTATTTT; CDR3aa: CASSEGQTGTWTDTQYF; d_gene: TRBD1; abundance: -; v_gene: TRBV2; j_gene: TRBJ2-3